This record looks at one T cell receptor beta chain sequence and its context. CDR1 is MNHEY, CDR2 SVGAGI, per germline. After removal of 0 bases from V and 7 bases from J, the junction contained 8 bases not matched to a gene. This CDR3 contains 16 residues. TCRdb's copy holds only in-frame clones and misses some; the assay was immunoSEQ multiplex PCR. In the table there are 110,000 to 150,000 clones, roughly 80% of which are singletons. This sample stems from a study of blood T cell repertoires in COVID-19. At the level of the study: Nucleic acid was either cDNA or gDNA, and it came from T cells, B-cell-depleted T cells, or PBMCs.

The rearrangement links TRBV6-5 to TRBJ2-5; 10 bases line up with TRBD1. Source material: peripheral blood. This TCR came from a woman of 80 years or more in a cohort sampled during active or convalescent COVID-19. CDR3 nucleotides: TGTGCCAGCAGTTACTCCCAACGACAGGGGGCTGGGACCCAGTACTTC. As protein: CASSYSQRQGAGTQYF.